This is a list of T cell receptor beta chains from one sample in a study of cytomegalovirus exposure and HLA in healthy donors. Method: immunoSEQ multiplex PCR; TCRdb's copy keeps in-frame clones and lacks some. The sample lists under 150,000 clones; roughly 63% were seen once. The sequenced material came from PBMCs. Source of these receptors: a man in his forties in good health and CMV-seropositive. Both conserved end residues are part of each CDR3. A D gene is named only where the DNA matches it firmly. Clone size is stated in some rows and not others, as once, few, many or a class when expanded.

CDR3nt: TGTGCCAGCAGCTGGACGCACAGGGGAATAGCCAAAAACATTCAGTACTTC; CDR3aa: CASSWTHRGIAKNIQYF; abundance: few; v_gene: TRBV7-9; d_gene: TRBD1; j_gene: TRBJ2-4
CDR3nt: TGTGCCAGCTCACAAGGGACAGGGTTGAGCACTGAAGCTTTCTTT; CDR3aa: CASSQGTGLSTEAFF; abundance: NA; v_gene: TRBV18; d_gene: TRBD1; j_gene: TRBJ1-1
CDR3nt: TGTGCCAGCAGTGGCCTATATGGCTACACCTTC; CDR3aa: CASSGLYGYTF; abundance: NA; v_gene: TRBV2; d_gene: NA; j_gene: TRBJ1-2
CDR3nt: TGTGCCAGCAGTGAAGCGCTTAGTGGGGGGGCCTTCGATGAGCAGTTCTTC; CDR3aa: CASSEALSGGAFDEQFF; abundance: NA; v_gene: TRBV2; d_gene: NA; j_gene: TRBJ2-1
CDR3nt: TGTGCCAGCAGCCCCTGGACTAGCGGGAAAAATGAGCAGTTCTTC; CDR3aa: CASSPWTSGKNEQFF; abundance: NA; v_gene: TRBV7-3; d_gene: TRBD2; j_gene: TRBJ2-1
CDR3nt: TGCGCCAGCAGTGAAAGGGGGGAAGCTTTCTTT; CDR3aa: CASSERGEAFF; abundance: NA; v_gene: TRBV6-1; d_gene: NA; j_gene: TRBJ1-1
CDR3nt: TGTGCCAGCAGTTTAGATCTCCTAGCGGGAGGGGAATATGAGCAGTTCTTC; CDR3aa: CASSLDLLAGGEYEQFF; abundance: few; v_gene: TRBV28; d_gene: TRBD2; j_gene: TRBJ2-1
CDR3nt: TGTGCCAGCAGCTCTCCTTCGGGACAGGCGGGCACTGAAGCTTTCTTT; CDR3aa: CASSSPSGQAGTEAFF; abundance: NA; v_gene: TRBV11-2; d_gene: TRBD1; j_gene: TRBJ1-1
CDR3nt: TGCAGCGTTGAACCGGGACAGGGCACCCACGAGCAGTACTTC; CDR3aa: CSVEPGQGTHEQYF; abundance: NA; v_gene: TRBV29-1; d_gene: TRBD1; j_gene: TRBJ2-7
CDR3nt: TGTGCCAGCAGTGAACTCAGATACAGCTCCTACAATGAGCAGTTCTTC; CDR3aa: CASSELRYSSYNEQFF; abundance: NA; v_gene: TRBV2; d_gene: NA; j_gene: TRBJ2-1
CDR3nt: TGTGCCAGCAGCGACCGACAGGGACCCTTCTACGAGCAGTACTTC; CDR3aa: CASSDRQGPFYEQYF; abundance: once; v_gene: TRBV11-2; d_gene: TRBD1; j_gene: TRBJ2-7
CDR3nt: TGCGCCAGCAGTCCCGGCAGGCACGGCATTCAGTACTTC; CDR3aa: CASSPGRHGIQYF; abundance: once; v_gene: TRBV4-3; d_gene: NA; j_gene: TRBJ2-4
CDR3nt: TGTGCCAGCAGCTTGGTCCTGGGGGCCAACAATGAGCAGTTCTTC; CDR3aa: CASSLVLGANNEQFF; abundance: few; v_gene: TRBV5-4; d_gene: NA; j_gene: TRBJ2-1
CDR3nt: TGCAGTGCTTTTATTCGTTCACCCCTCCACTTT; CDR3aa: CSAFIRSPLHF; abundance: once; v_gene: TRBV20-1; d_gene: NA; j_gene: TRBJ1-6
CDR3nt: TGTGCCAGCAGTCAGAGACAGGGCCGCTACACCTTC; CDR3aa: CASSQRQGRYTF; abundance: NA; v_gene: TRBV6-5; d_gene: TRBD1; j_gene: TRBJ1-2
CDR3nt: TGTGCCACCAGCGGGATCGGGGCAACTAATGAAAAACTGTTTTTT; CDR3aa: CATSGIGATNEKLFF; abundance: NA; v_gene: TRBV15; d_gene: NA; j_gene: TRBJ1-4
CDR3nt: TGCGCCAGCAGTGACAGGGATGGCACTGAAGCTTTCTTT; CDR3aa: CASSDRDGTEAFF; abundance: few; v_gene: TRBV5-1; d_gene: TRBD1; j_gene: TRBJ1-1
CDR3nt: TGTGCCAGTAGTGGACTAGCGATGAGCTCCTACAATGAGCAGTTCTTC; CDR3aa: CASSGLAMSSYNEQFF; abundance: NA; v_gene: TRBV19; d_gene: TRBD2; j_gene: TRBJ2-1
CDR3nt: TGTGCCAGCAGCTTGACCAGGGTGAGCACCGGGGAGCTGTTTTTT; CDR3aa: CASSLTRVSTGELFF; abundance: NA; v_gene: TRBV5-4; d_gene: NA; j_gene: TRBJ2-2
CDR3nt: TGTGCCAGCAGCCCCACTAGCGGGAGCGCAGATACGCAGTATTTT; CDR3aa: CASSPTSGSADTQYF; abundance: NA; v_gene: TRBV7-2; d_gene: TRBD2; j_gene: TRBJ2-3
CDR3nt: TGTGCCAGCAGTGTTCCGGGATCCTACGAGCAGTACTTC; CDR3aa: CASSVPGSYEQYF; abundance: NA; v_gene: TRBV2; d_gene: NA; j_gene: TRBJ2-7
CDR3nt: TGTGCCAGCAGTGAAGAGCTCACTGTGGGACTAGCGGGAGGGGAGACCCAGTACTTC; CDR3aa: CASSEELTVGLAGGETQYF; abundance: NA; v_gene: TRBV6-1; d_gene: TRBD2; j_gene: TRBJ2-5
CDR3nt: TGCGCCAGCAGCTGGGGACAGTCCACCGGGGAGCTGTTTTTT; CDR3aa: CASSWGQSTGELFF; abundance: NA; v_gene: TRBV5-1; d_gene: TRBD1; j_gene: TRBJ2-2
CDR3nt: TGTGCCAGCAGTGGAACCCCTACAGGGGGCGGGAGGTTCTTC; CDR3aa: CASSGTPTGGGRFF; abundance: NA; v_gene: TRBV2; d_gene: TRBD1; j_gene: TRBJ2-1
CDR3nt: TGTGCCAGCAGCTTTTGGACAGGCCCAGCTTTCTTT; CDR3aa: CASSFWTGPAFF; abundance: NA; v_gene: TRBV5-4; d_gene: TRBD1; j_gene: TRBJ1-1
CDR3nt: TGTGCCAGCAGCCCCCAAACCCAGAGGACAGGGGATCTCGAGCAGTACTTC; CDR3aa: CASSPQTQRTGDLEQYF; abundance: once; v_gene: TRBV5-6; d_gene: TRBD1; j_gene: TRBJ2-7
CDR3nt: TGTGCCAGTAGGTACACTAGCGGGGGGGGCTACGAGCAGTACTTC; CDR3aa: CASRYTSGGGYEQYF; abundance: NA; v_gene: TRBV19; d_gene: TRBD2; j_gene: TRBJ2-7